This T cell receptor (beta chain) originates from a study of blood T cell repertoires in COVID-19. The wider study: From T cells, B-cell-depleted T cells, or PBMCs came the material, which was cDNA or gDNA.

In this sample, this clone turned up a few times. The CDR3 is 14 residues long. V shed 6 bases and J 5 bases; nucleotides not matched to a gene: 10. CDR1 is SQVTM and CDR2 is ANQGSEA in the germline V gene. Living in 24 US areas, the participants were between 18 and 89 years of age. Participants were placed into cohorts based on the clinical history they reported. In the authors' methods: Reference gene primer amplification gave nucleated cell count estimates. Generated by immunoSEQ multiplex PCR, the TCRdb table keeps only in-frame clones and is missing some. V and J calls and clone size follow that table, whereas D and trimming were derived from the DNA. Altogether about 130,000 clones are present, about four fifths being singletons, with the ten largest covering just over 9%.

The clonotype comes from a man aged 45-60 years who had recovered from COVID-19. Input material: PBMCs or T cells enriched from blood (not recorded which). This rearrangement joins TRBV29-1 to TRBJ2-7; 10 bases agree with TRBD1. CDR3 sequence reads: CSVNGQGVTDEQYF. The CDR3 DNA follows: TGCAGCGTCAACGGACAGGGGGTAACTGACGAGCAGTACTTC.